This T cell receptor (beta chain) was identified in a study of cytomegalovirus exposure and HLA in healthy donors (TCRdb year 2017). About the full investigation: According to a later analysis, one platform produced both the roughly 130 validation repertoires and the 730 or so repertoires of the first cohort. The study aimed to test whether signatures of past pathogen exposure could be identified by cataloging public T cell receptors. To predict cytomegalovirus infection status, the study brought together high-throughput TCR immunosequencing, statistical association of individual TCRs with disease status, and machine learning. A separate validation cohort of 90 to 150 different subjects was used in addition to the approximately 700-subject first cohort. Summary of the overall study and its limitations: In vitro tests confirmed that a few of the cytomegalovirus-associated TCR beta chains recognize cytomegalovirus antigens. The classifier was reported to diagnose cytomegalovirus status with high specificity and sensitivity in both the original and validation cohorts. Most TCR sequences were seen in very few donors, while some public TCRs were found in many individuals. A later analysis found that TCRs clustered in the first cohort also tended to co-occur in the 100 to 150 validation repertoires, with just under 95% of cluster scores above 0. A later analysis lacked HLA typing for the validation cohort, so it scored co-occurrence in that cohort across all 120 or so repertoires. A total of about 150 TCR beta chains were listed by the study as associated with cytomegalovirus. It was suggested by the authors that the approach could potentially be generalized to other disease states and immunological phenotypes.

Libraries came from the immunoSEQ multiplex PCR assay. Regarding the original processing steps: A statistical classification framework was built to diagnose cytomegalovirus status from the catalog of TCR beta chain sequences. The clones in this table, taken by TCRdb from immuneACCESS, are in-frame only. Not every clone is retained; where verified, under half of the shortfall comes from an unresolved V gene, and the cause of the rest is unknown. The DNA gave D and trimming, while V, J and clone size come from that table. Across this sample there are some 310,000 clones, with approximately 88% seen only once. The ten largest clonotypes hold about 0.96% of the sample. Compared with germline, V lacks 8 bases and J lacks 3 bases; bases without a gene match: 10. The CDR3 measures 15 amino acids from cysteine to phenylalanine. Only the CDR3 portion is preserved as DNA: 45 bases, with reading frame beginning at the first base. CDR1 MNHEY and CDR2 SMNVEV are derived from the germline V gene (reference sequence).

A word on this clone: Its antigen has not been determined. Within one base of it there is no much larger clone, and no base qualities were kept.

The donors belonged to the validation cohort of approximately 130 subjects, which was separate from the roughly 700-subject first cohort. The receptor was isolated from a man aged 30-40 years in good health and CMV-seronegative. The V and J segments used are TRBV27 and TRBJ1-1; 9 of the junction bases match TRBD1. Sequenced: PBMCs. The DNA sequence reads TGTGCCAGCGTAAAACAGGGGGCGCGGGACACTGAAGCTTTCTTT. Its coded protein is CASVKQGARDTEAFF.